This T cell receptor (beta chain) is drawn from a study of cytomegalovirus exposure and HLA in healthy donors. Both 60 Vbeta primers and 13 Jbeta primers went into the PCR. Profiled with immunoSEQ multiplex PCR; TCRdb holds only in-frame clones, not every one. The sample consists of some 110,000 clones, roughly four fifths of them appearing once. Study observations and caveats: Common viral pathogens were later found to be apparently linked to several of the most significant clusters. TCR beta V- and J-gene trimming, according to a later analysis, was linked to a missense DCLRE1C variant. A reported reduction in N-insertions relative to the 666-donor mean was seen in an Asian-associated ancestry cluster in a later analysis.

J lost 6 bases, V lost 6 bases, and 8 bases had no gene match. The CDR3 is 16 residues long. Germline lookup yields CDR1 SNHLY and CDR2 FYNNEI. Remarks on this clone: No antigen is known for it.

This receptor was identified in a man aged 45-65 years in good health and CMV-seronegative. V and J are TRBV2 and TRBJ2-7; the match to TRBD2 covers 16 bases. Material for sequencing was PBMCs. DNA for the CDR3: TGTGCCAGCAGGCTAGGGACTAGCGGGGGGGCCGTCGAGCAGTACTTC. Its protein product is CASRLGTSGGAVEQYF.